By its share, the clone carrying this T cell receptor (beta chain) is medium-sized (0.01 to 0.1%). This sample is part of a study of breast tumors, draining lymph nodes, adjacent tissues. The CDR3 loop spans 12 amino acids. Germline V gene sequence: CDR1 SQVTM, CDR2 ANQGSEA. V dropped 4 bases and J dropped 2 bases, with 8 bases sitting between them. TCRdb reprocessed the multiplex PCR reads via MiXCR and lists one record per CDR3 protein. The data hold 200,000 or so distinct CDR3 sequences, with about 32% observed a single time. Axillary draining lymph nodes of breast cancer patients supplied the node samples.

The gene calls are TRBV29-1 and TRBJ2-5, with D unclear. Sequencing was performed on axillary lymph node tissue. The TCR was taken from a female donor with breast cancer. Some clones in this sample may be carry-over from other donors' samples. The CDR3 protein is CSVAGPQETQYF. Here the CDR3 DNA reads TGCAGCGTTGCCGGTCCACAAGAGACCCAGTACTTC.